These 19 T cell receptor beta chains were sequenced from one sample in a study of cytomegalovirus exposure and HLA in healthy donors. 13 Jbeta primers and 60 Vbeta primers were used for the PCR. Sequencing used immunoSEQ multiplex PCR; TCRdb keeps in-frame clones, though not all of them. The sample has more than 95,000 clones; over 65% are singletons. What was sequenced was PBMCs. The source is a man between 18 and 29 years old in good health and CMV-seronegative.

The rearrangement joins TRBV7-3 to TRBJ1-6; D possibly corresponds to TRBD1 (6 bases). The germline V gene encodes CDR1 SGHTA and CDR2 FQGTGA. The CDR3 extends over 15 amino acids. The V and J ends lost 1 base and 7 bases respectively, with 11 bases between them. The CDR3: CASSLRGQGNSPLHF. The CDR3 nucleotides read TGTGCCAGCAGCTTAAGGGGGCAGGGCAATTCACCCCTCCACTTT. The variable domain in full, completed from reference TRBV7-3 and TRBJ1-6, reads GAGVSQTPSNKVTEKGKYVELRCDPISGHTALYWYRQSLGQGPEFLIYFQGTGAADDSGLPNDRFFAVRPEGSVSTLKIQRTERGDSAVYLCASSLRGQGNSPLHFGNGTRLTVT.

In this sample, this clone turned up once. This sequence joins TRBV7-2 and TRBJ1-5, with D tentatively TRBD1 (6 bases). Trimming pared 1 base from V and 7 bases from J, leaving 11 bases between. The CDR3 extends over 14 amino acids. Germline CDR1 is SGHTA and CDR2 is FQGNSA. The DNA of the CDR3 is TGTGCCAGCAGCTTAGTCAGGGGCCTCCAGCCCCAGCATTTT. Protein: CASSLVRGLQPQHF. Supplemented by reference TRBV7-2 and TRBJ1-5, the full variable domain reads GAGVSQSPSNKVTEKGKDVELRCDPISGHTALYWYRQSLGQGLEFLIYFQGNSAPDKSGLPSDRFSAERTGGSVSTLTIQRTQQEDSAVYLCASSLVRGLQPQHFGDGTRLSIL.

This chain connects TRBV19 to TRBJ1-5, with D possibly matching TRBD1 (5 bases). The CDR3 length is 13 residues. V lost 7 bases to trimming and J lost 4 bases, with 11 bases between them. CDR1 is LNHDA and CDR2 is SQIVND in the germline V gene (reference sequence). The CDR3 is CASTRTQNQPQHF. CDR3 DNA: TGTGCCAGTACCCGGACACAGAATCAGCCCCAGCATTTT.

V gene TRBV7-2 combines with J gene TRBJ2-5; maybe TRBD2 (7 bases). This CDR3 region has 15 residues. Germline V gene data show CDR1 as SGHTA and CDR2 as FQGNSA. The germline V and J ends were trimmed by 5 bases and 2 bases, with 15 bases remaining between them. The CDR3 DNA reads TGTGCCAGCAGCGGAAGGGGGGGTGGTCAAGAGACCCAGTACTTC. Its translation is CASSGRGGGQETQYF.

The chain is built from TRBV7-8 and TRBJ1-1; D is perhaps TRBD1 (6 bases). Germline V gene lookup returns CDR1 SGHVS and CDR2 FQNEAQ. V shed 5 bases and J shed 2 bases, with 21 bases lying between them. This CDR3 has 17 amino acids. Written as DNA, the CDR3 is TGTGCCAGCAGCCCCACACAGGGAATTAGGATAAACACTGAAGCTTTCTTT. Encoded protein: CASSPTQGIRINTEAFF. The entire variable domain, with the rest obtained from reference TRBV7-8 and TRBJ1-1, is as follows: GAGVSQSPRYKVAKRGQDVALRCDPISGHVSLFWYQQALGQGPEFLTYFQNEAQLDKSGLPSDRFFAERPEGSVSTLKIQRTQQEDSAVYLCASSPTQGIRINTEAFFGQGTRLTVV.

The genes are TRBV6-5 and TRBJ2-6, with D possibly being TRBD2 (5 bases). CDR1 and CDR2 (germline): MNHEY, SVGAGI. CDR3 size: 16 residues. Trimming shortened V by 1 base and J by 1 base, and 8 bases separated the two germline ends. The CDR3: CASSYFRGSGANVLTF. DNA for the CDR3: TGTGCCAGCAGTTACTTCCGGGGTTCTGGGGCCAACGTCCTGACTTTC.

The V gene is TRBV7-8, the J gene TRBJ1-1; D unclear. Germline-derived CDR1 and CDR2 are SGHVS and FQNEAQ. This CDR3 spans 16 amino acids. Trimming shortened V by 1 base and J by 2 bases, and 14 bases separated the two germline ends. Written as DNA, the CDR3 is TGTGCCAGCAGCTTAGTACAGAAAGAGTATAACACTGAAGCTTTCTTT. This gives the protein CASSLVQKEYNTEAFF.

This rearrangement joins TRBV6-5 to TRBJ1-1, with 11 bases lining up with TRBD1. This CDR3 comprises 15 residues. J lost 6 bases, V lost 5 bases, and 8 bases had no gene match. Germline loops: CDR1 MNHEY, CDR2 SVGAGI. CDR3 in DNA: TGTGCCAGCAGTCCACATAGGGGACAGGGGGCTGAAGCTTTCTTT. It is translated as CASSPHRGQGAEAFF.

J is TRBJ1-1 and V is TRBV6-5, with TRBD1 identical over 8 bases. Germline lookup yields CDR1 MNHEY and CDR2 SVGAGI. Trimming at V came to 7 bases and at J to 8 bases, leaving 9 bases not matched to a gene. The CDR3 is made up of 13 amino acids. The DNA for the CDR3 is TGTGCCAGCACCGAGGACAGGGAAGTGGAAGCTTTCTTT. Its translation is CASTEDREVEAFF.

V gene TRBV6-5 combines with J gene TRBJ2-4; the match to TRBD1 covers 10 bases. The CDR3 sequence is 14 residues long. V lost 5 bases to trimming and J lost 15 bases; unmatched junction nucleotides: 13. The V gene's germline CDR1 is MNHEY and CDR2 SVGAGI. The CDR3 reads CASSLGQGGVILYF. The DNA of the CDR3 is TGTGCCAGCAGTCTTGGACAGGGGGGGGTAATACTGTACTTC.

This chain joins TRBV7-3 and TRBJ1-1; a weak D match, TRBD1 (5 bases). Germline CDR1 reads SGHTA; CDR2 reads FQGTGA. This CDR3 has 11 amino acids. V was cut by 6 bases and J by 4 bases, with 6 bases left in between. In DNA, the CDR3 is TGTGCCAGCAGTCAGGGCACTGAAGCTTTCTTT. Its translation: CASSQGTEAFF. Full variable domain (remainder filled in from reference TRBV7-3 and TRBJ1-1): GAGVSQTPSNKVTEKGKYVELRCDPISGHTALYWYRQSLGQGPEFLIYFQGTGAADDSGLPNDRFFAVRPEGSVSTLKIQRTERGDSAVYLCASSQGTEAFFGQGTRLTVV.

The chain is built from TRBV9 and TRBJ2-7, with D possibly TRBD1 on 5 matching bases. The CDR3 consists of 14 residues. Trimming left V 7 bases short and J 0 bases short, with 14 bases between. Germline CDR1 SGDLS, CDR2 YYNGEE. CDR3 sequence: CASARDSLSYEQYF. CDR3 bases: TGTGCCAGCGCGAGAGACAGTCTCTCCTACGAGCAGTACTTC.

Note on this clone: Other DNA sequences of this sample code for an identical CDR3. J is TRBJ1-2 and V is TRBV6-6; tentative D call: TRBD1 (6 bases). The V end lost 7 bases, the J end lost 3 bases, and 12 bases lay between the germline ends. The CDR3 runs to 13 residues. CDR1 MNHNY and CDR2 SVGAGI come from the germline V gene (reference sequence). The CDR3: CASTLGGDYGYTF. The CDR3, as DNA: TGTGCCAGCACTCTAGGGGGGGACTATGGCTACACCTTC.

A few counts support this clone. The rearrangement uses TRBV9 and TRBJ2-7, with D possibly matching TRBD1 (6 bases). The length of the CDR3 is 19 residues. V gave up 0 bases and J gave up 2 bases, with 24 bases separating them. The germline V gene encodes CDR1 SGDLS and CDR2 YYNGEE. The CDR3 DNA follows: TGTGCCAGCAGCGTAGAGGGCCCCCCAGGGGCAGAGGATACCTACGAGCAGTACTTC. Encoded protein: CASSVEGPPGAEDTYEQYF.

V gene TRBV4-2 combines with J gene TRBJ2-5, with D tentatively TRBD2 (6 bases). The CDR3 length is 15 residues. Trimming removed 1 base from V and 5 bases from J, with 14 bases in between. Germline-derived CDR1 and CDR2 are LGHNA and YNFKEQ. The CDR3 loop reads CASSQAGGSRETQYF. In DNA, the CDR3 is TGTGCCAGCAGCCAAGCAGGAGGGTCCCGGGAGACCCAGTACTTC.

This chain links TRBV6-1 with TRBJ2-7; D gene unclear. CDR1 is MNHNS and CDR2 is SASEGT in the germline V gene. With 6 bases removed from V and 3 bases from J, the gap between germline ends came to 3 bases. The CDR3 spans 10 residues. CDR3 in DNA: TGTGCCAGCAGCCTCTACGAGCAGTACTTC. This encodes CASSLYEQYF.

The rearrangement uses TRBV6-5 and TRBJ1-4, with 8 positions matching TRBD1. The CDR3 is 14 residues long. V gave up 6 bases and J gave up 8 bases; unmatched junction bases: 8. Germline CDR1 reads MNHEY; CDR2 reads SVGAGI. The CDR3 sequence is CASRVTGVEEKLFF. The CDR3 nucleotides are TGTGCCAGCAGAGTGACAGGGGTAGAAGAAAAACTGTTTTTT.

This clone was seen a few times. The chain combines TRBV6-5 with TRBJ2-2; D perhaps matches TRBD2 (5 bases). Deletions cut 6 bases from V and 1 base from J, with 9 bases between. CDR3 length: 14 residues. Per germline, CDR1 MNHEY and CDR2 SVGAGI. The CDR3 spells CASSPSLNTGELFF. As DNA, the CDR3 is TGTGCCAGCAGCCCTAGCCTGAACACCGGGGAGCTGTTTTTT.

The chain links TRBV18 to TRBJ1-2; D possibly corresponds to TRBD1 (6 bases). Per the germline V gene, CDR1 is KGHSH and CDR2 is LQKENI. Trimming cost V 3 bases and J 4 bases, with 18 bases left between them. There are 16 residues in the CDR3. CDR3 in DNA: TGTGCCAGCTCACCCCCGGGGGGCAGGGAGCGCTATGGCTACACCTTC. Its protein is CASSPPGGRERYGYTF. Full variable domain (rest looked up from reference TRBV18 and TRBJ1-2): NAGVMQNPRHLVRRRGQEARLRCSPMKGHSHVYWYRQLPEEGLKFMVYLQKENIIDESGMPKERFSAEFPKEGPSILRIQQVVRGDSAAYFCASSPPGGRERYGYTFGSGTRLTVV.